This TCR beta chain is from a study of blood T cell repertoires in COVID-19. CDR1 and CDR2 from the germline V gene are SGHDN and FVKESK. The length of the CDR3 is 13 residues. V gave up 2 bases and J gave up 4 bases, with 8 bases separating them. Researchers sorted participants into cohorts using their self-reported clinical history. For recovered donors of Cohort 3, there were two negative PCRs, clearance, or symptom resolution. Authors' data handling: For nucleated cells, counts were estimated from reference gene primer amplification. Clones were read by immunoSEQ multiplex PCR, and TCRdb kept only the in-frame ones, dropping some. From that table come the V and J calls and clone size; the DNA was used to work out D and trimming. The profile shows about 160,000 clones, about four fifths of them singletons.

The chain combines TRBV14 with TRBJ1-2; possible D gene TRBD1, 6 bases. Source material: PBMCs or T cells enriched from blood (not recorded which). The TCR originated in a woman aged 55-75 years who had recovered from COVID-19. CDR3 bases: TGTGCCAGCAGCCAACAGGGGTTCTATGGCTACACCTTC. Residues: CASSQQGFYGYTF.